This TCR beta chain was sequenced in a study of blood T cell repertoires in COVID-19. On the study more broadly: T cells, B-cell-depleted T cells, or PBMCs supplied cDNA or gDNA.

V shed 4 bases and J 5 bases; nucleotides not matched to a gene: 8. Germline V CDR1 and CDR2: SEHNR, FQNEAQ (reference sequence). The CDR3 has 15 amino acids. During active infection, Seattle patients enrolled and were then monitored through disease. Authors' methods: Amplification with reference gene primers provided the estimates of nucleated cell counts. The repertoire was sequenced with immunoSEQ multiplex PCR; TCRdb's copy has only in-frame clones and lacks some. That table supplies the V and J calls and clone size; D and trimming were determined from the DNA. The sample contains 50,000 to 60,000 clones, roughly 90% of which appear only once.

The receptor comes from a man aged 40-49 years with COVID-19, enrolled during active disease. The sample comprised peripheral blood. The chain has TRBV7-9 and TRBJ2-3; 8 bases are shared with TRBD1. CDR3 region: CASSSTGATGDTQYF. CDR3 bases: TGTGCCAGCAGCTCGACAGGGGCTACCGGAGATACGCAGTATTTT.